Detailed here is one TCR beta chain. Its antigen is not known. The entry originates in a study of T cell responses to AZD1222 COVID-19 vaccine. General study findings and limits: Close to half of spike-specific TCRs reportedly recognize unmutated variant regions. At 160-218 and 743-854, vaccine-associated CD4 TCRs were dominant, and they spanned spike. At baseline, just five to seven AZD1222 recipients tested seropositive. Donors skewed white British and female; clonal diversity was possibly underestimated.

Sequenced by immunoSEQ multiplex PCR; TCRdb stores in-frame clones only, minus some. The sample includes 100,000 to 150,000 clones, around nine tenths seen only once; the top ten take around 30%. The source of this sequence is an adult in good health. The sequencing here drew on peripheral blood, taken on day 0 of AZD1222 vaccination.

The CDR3 region has the DNA TGTGCCAGCACCCGGGACAGGGATAGCAATCAGCCCCAGCATTTT. This translates into CASTRDRDSNQPQHF. The chain has TRBV10-3 and TRBJ1-5, with 9 bases aligning to TRBD1. CDR1 ENHRY and CDR2 SYGVKD come from the germline V gene. The CDR3 is 15 amino acids. V shed 10 bases and J 0 bases; nucleotides not matched to a gene: 7.